These 27 T cell receptor beta chains originate from one sample sequenced in a study of T cells in localized non-small cell lung cancer. TCRdb keeps only in-frame clones here, not all; method: immunoSEQ multiplex PCR. The sample contains around 26,000 clones, around 90% of which appear only once. This specimen was peripheral blood, taken before any cancer treatment. Every receptor here comes from a woman aged 18 to 49 with stage I lung adenocarcinoma.

The chain recombines TRBV21-1 with TRBJ2-4; the table's D call, TRBD2, has no DNA check behind it. TRBV21-1 is a pseudogene locus. The length of the CDR3 is 15 residues. CDR3 nucleotide sequence: TGTGCCAGCAGCCAGGTAAGAGGAGGGGAGAACATTCAGTACTTC. It is translated as CASSQVRGGENIQYF.

This chain connects TRBV4-2 to TRBJ1-1, with D unclear. Per germline, CDR1 LGHNA and CDR2 YNFKEQ. The V end was cut by 0 bases, the J end by 11 bases, with 16 bases between. CDR3 size: 14 residues. CDR3 nucleotides: TGTGCCAGCAGCCAAGATAAGGACGGATTTCTGGCTTTCTTT. This encodes CASSQDKDGFLAFF.

J is TRBJ2-1 and V is TRBV7-9; 9 nucleotides line up with TRBD2. The CDR3 runs 15 residues. Germline V gene data show CDR1 as SEHNR and CDR2 as FQNEAQ (reference sequence). J gave up 7 bases and V 0 bases, and 4 bases lay outside the gene matches. The CDR3 sequence is CASSLAGGGGNEQFF. CDR3 nucleotides: TGTGCCAGCAGCTTAGCGGGCGGGGGGGGAAATGAGCAGTTCTTC.

The chain carries TRBV25-1 and TRBJ1-4; D ambiguous. The CDR3 length is 11 residues. Germline assignment: CDR1 MGHDK and CDR2 SYGVNS. The ends were cut back, 10 bases at V and 0 bases at J, with 3 bases in the middle. The CDR3 spells CATATNEKLFF. CDR3 sequence (DNA): TGTGCCACTGCAACTAATGAAAAACTGTTTTTT.

The gene calls are TRBV9 and TRBJ2-1; 9 bases are a match to TRBD2. CDR3 length: 17 residues. Trimming took 3 bases from V and 4 from J; bases not matched to a gene: 11. Per germline, CDR1 SGDLS and CDR2 YYNGEE. The CDR3 sequence: CASSARTSALYYNEQFF. The CDR3 DNA sequence: TGTGCCAGCAGCGCCAGGACTAGCGCTTTGTATTACAATGAGCAGTTCTTC. The whole variable domain, filled in from reference TRBV9 and TRBJ2-1, reads DSGVTQTPKHLITATGQRVTLRCSPRSGDLSVYWYQQSLDQGLQFLIQYYNGEERAKGNILERFSAQQFPDLHSELNLSSLELGDSALYFCASSARTSALYYNEQFFGPGTRLTVL.

This clone appeared once. The chain is built from TRBV7-2 and TRBJ2-1, with 9 bases that match TRBD2. CDR1 and CDR2 from the germline V gene are SGHTA and FQGNSA. CDR3 length: 12 amino acids. The V and J ends lost 2 bases and 14 bases, in that order; junction bases with no gene match: 4. The CDR3 DNA reads TGTGCCAGCAGCTTACTAGCGGGAAGGAAGTTCTTC. Translated, it gives CASSLLAGRKFF. The variable domain in full, completed from reference TRBV7-2 and TRBJ2-1, reads GAGVSQSPSNKVTEKGKDVELRCDPISGHTALYWYRQSLGQGLEFLIYFQGNSAPDKSGLPSDRFSAERTGGSVSTLTIQRTQQEDSAVYLCASSLLAGRKFFGPGTRLTVL.

V gene TRBV10-1 combines with J gene TRBJ2-3, with TRBD2 matching over 8 bases. This CDR3 is built from 18 residues. The junction had 8 bases not matched to a gene; V was cut back by 0 bases and J by 0 bases. Germline V gene sequence: CDR1 WNHNN, CDR2 SYGVQD (reference sequence). The DNA of the CDR3 is TGCGCCAGCAGTGAGTCGGGGCTGGTAGCGGGAAGCACAGATACGCAGTATTTT. It translates to CASSESGLVAGSTDTQYF.

V gene TRBV7-3 combines with J gene TRBJ1-3, with D hard to call. Trimming took 4 bases from V and 0 from J, leaving 7 bases between them. The CDR3 spans 14 residues. CDR1 and CDR2 (germline): SGHTA, FQGTGA. In DNA, the CDR3 is TGTGCCAGCAGCTCGAGAATCTCTGGAAACACCATATATTTT. Amino acid sequence: CASSSRISGNTIYF.

V gene TRBV15 combines with J gene TRBJ2-1, with D possibly TRBD2 on 5 matching bases. Germline CDR1 reads LNHNV; CDR2 reads YYDKDF (reference sequence). The V gene lost 5 bases and the J gene lost 7 bases, with 15 bases spanning the gap. This CDR3 is built from 14 residues. DNA of the CDR3: TGTGCCACCAGCGGGAGTCCATGGGGAAATGAGCAGTTCTTC. Amino acids: CATSGSPWGNEQFF.

This chain joins TRBV7-9 and TRBJ2-2; the D gene is possibly TRBD1 (5 bases). The length of the CDR3 is 14 residues. Germline CDR1 and CDR2: SEHNR and FQNEAQ (reference sequence). Trimming removed 2 bases from V and 3 bases from J, with 7 bases in between. The CDR3 bases are TGTGCCAGCAGCTTAAAACAGGACACCGGGGAGCTGTTTTTT. Translated: CASSLKQDTGELFF.

The V gene is TRBV6-4, the J gene TRBJ2-7; the match to TRBD2 covers 9 bases. Germline V lookup: CDR1 MRHNA, CDR2 SNTAGT. The CDR3 length is 17 residues. The ends lost 7 bases at V and 3 bases at J; junction bases unmatched: 16. The CDR3 DNA sequence: TGTGCCAGCACGCCTAAGAACCGGGGACTAGCCCACTACGAGCAGTACTTC. Translated, it gives CASTPKNRGLAHYEQYF.

The chain carries TRBV4-3 and TRBJ2-1, with D perhaps given as TRBD1 or TRBD2 (5 bases each). The CDR3 is made up of 15 amino acids. Trimming cost V 1 base and J 0 bases, with 7 bases left between them. Germline loops: CDR1 LGHNA, CDR2 YSLEER. The CDR3 DNA is TGCGCCAGCAGCCAAGCGAGGGGCTCCTACAATGAGCAGTTCTTC. Amino acids: CASSQARGSYNEQFF.

The J gene is TRBJ1-5, the V gene TRBV2, with D perhaps TRBD1 (5 bases). Trimming pared 2 bases from V and 2 bases from J, leaving 16 bases between. In germline, CDR1 is SNHLY, CDR2 FYNNEI. The CDR3 covers 17 residues. The CDR3 DNA follows: TGTGCCAGCAGTGAAATTGAGGTAGGGGTAGGCAATCAGCCCCAGCATTTT. Its translation: CASSEIEVGVGNQPQHF.

The V and J genes are TRBV30 and TRBJ1-4; D remains ambiguous. Trimming left V 3 bases short and J 11 bases short, with 16 bases between. The CDR3 is made up of 13 amino acids. Per germline, CDR1 GTSNPN and CDR2 SVGIG (reference sequence). The CDR3 region has the DNA TGTGCCTGGAGGACCCATCCTAACACCAAACTGTTTTTT. It codes for CAWRTHPNTKLFF.

The DNA for the CDR3 is TGTGCCAGCAGCTTGCCCCCGGGGCAGGACAATCAGCCCCAGCATTTT. The encoded protein is CASSLPPGQDNQPQHF. The chain carries TRBV28 and TRBJ1-5; a weak D match, TRBD1 (5 bases). The CDR3 is 16 amino acids. Germline V gene data show CDR1 as MDHEN and CDR2 as SYDVKM. V was clipped by 6 bases and J by 3 bases, with 18 bases between them.

The rearrangement joins TRBV7-9 to TRBJ1-4; D gene unclear. The CDR3 loop spans 12 amino acids. CDR1 is SEHNR and CDR2 is FQNEAQ in the germline V gene (reference sequence). V was shortened by 2 bases and J by 8 bases, with 6 bases between the two germline ends. CDR3 amino acids: CASSLYWEKLFF. CDR3 coding DNA: TGTGCCAGCAGCTTATATTGGGAAAAACTGTTTTTT.

The chain uses TRBV5-1 and TRBJ1-1; weak D call: TRBD1 (5 bases). CDR1 is SGHRS and CDR2 is YFSETQ in the germline V gene. V lost 0 bases and J 5 bases, leaving 23 bases between the germline ends. The CDR3 extends over 18 amino acids. For the CDR3, the DNA is TGCGCCAGCAGCTTGGGGGAGACGAGATGGCAGGGTATAACTGAAGCTTTCTTT. Protein product: CASSLGETRWQGITEAFF.

The chain is built from TRBV7-3 and TRBJ2-7, with D unclear. The germline gives CDR1 SGHTA, CDR2 FQGTGA. The CDR3 contains 14 residues. Trimming shortened V by 5 bases and J by 0 bases, and 11 bases separated the two germline ends. In DNA form, the CDR3 reads TGTGCCAGCAGCCTATCTCCGAGCTCCTACGAGCAGTACTTC. Protein: CASSLSPSSYEQYF.

The chain has TRBV11-2 and TRBJ2-5, with D hard to call. The CDR3 contains 15 residues. Germline loops: CDR1 SGHAT, CDR2 FQNNGV. V lost 1 base and J 5 bases, leaving 14 bases between the germline ends. CDR3: CASSLGTVRWETQYF. As DNA, the CDR3 is TGTGCCAGCAGCTTAGGAACTGTAAGATGGGAGACCCAGTACTTC.

The chain combines TRBV10-1 with TRBJ1-1; D remains unclear. The CDR3 consists of 13 residues. The ends were cut back, 3 bases at V and 4 bases at J, with 9 bases in the middle. In germline, CDR1 is WNHNN, CDR2 SYGVQD (reference sequence). The CDR3 nucleotides are TGCGCCAGCAGTGATACGGGAATCACTGAAGCTTTCTTT. Translated, it gives CASSDTGITEAFF.

The V call is TRBV14, the J call TRBJ1-2; a possible D gene is TRBD1 (5 bases). The CDR3 has 12 amino acids. Germline CDR1 reads SGHDN; CDR2 reads FVKESK. Trimming removed 1 base from V and 5 bases from J, with 5 bases in between. The CDR3 DNA reads TGTGCCAGCAGCCAAGGGGGGTATGGCTACACCTTC. This gives the protein CASSQGGYGYTF.

The chain links TRBV4-3 to TRBJ2-7; 7 bases line up with TRBD2. The J segment lost 2 bases and the V segment lost 0 bases, leaving 16 bases of the junction unmatched. This CDR3 has 19 amino acids. Germline assignment: CDR1 LGHNA and CDR2 YSLEER. The CDR3 DNA reads TGCGCCAGCAGCCAAGATCGTTGGGGCTCTAGCGGCTACACCTACGAGCAGTACTTC. This gives the protein CASSQDRWGSSGYTYEQYF.

The CDR3 loop reads CASSIPSATGEISNEQFF. The CDR3 DNA reads as TGTGCCAGTAGTATACCCTCTGCAACGGGAGAGATATCCAATGAGCAGTTCTTC. The chain has TRBV19 and TRBJ2-1, with a tentative D call TRBD2 (6 bases). The V end lost 2 bases, the J end lost 6 bases, and 23 bases lay between the germline ends. This CDR3 contains 18 residues. Germline values: CDR1 LNHDA, CDR2 SQIVND (reference sequence).

The rearrangement links TRBV5-1 to TRBJ2-6, with D hard to call. CDR3 length equals 16 residues. V gave up 4 bases and J gave up 1 base, with 12 bases separating them. The germline gives CDR1 SGHRS, CDR2 YFSETQ. CDR3 loop: CASSTRPRSGANVLTF. The CDR3 DNA follows: TGCGCCAGCAGCACCAGACCGCGGTCTGGGGCCAACGTCCTGACTTTC.

The chain links TRBV30 to TRBJ1-1, with 10 nucleotides matching TRBD1. Germline loops: CDR1 GTSNPN, CDR2 SVGIG (reference sequence). CDR3 length: 13 residues. Losses at the gene ends were 2 bases for V and 8 bases for J; bases not matched to a gene: 5. CDR3 sequence reads: CAWSRGGQGEAFF. The CDR3 nucleotides read TGTGCCTGGAGTCGCGGGGGACAGGGGGAAGCTTTCTTT.

The chain recombines TRBV19 with TRBJ2-2, with D tentatively TRBD1 (6 bases). The CDR3 has 14 residues. Germline CDR1 LNHDA, CDR2 SQIVND (reference sequence). V was pared by 5 bases and J by 6 bases, with 13 bases between. The CDR3 DNA reads as TGTGCCAGTAGTCCAACAGGGACCGCCGGGGAGCTGTTTTTT. Residues: CASSPTGTAGELFF.

The chain joins TRBV7-2 to TRBJ2-1; D is possibly TRBD1 or TRBD2 (5 bases each). The V and J ends lost 1 base and 2 bases respectively, with 9 bases between them. This CDR3 comprises 15 residues. Germline V gene data show CDR1 as SGHTA and CDR2 as FQGNSA. This CDR3 reads CASSLDGATYNEQFF. The DNA for the CDR3 is TGTGCCAGCAGCTTAGACGGGGCGACCTACAATGAGCAGTTCTTC.